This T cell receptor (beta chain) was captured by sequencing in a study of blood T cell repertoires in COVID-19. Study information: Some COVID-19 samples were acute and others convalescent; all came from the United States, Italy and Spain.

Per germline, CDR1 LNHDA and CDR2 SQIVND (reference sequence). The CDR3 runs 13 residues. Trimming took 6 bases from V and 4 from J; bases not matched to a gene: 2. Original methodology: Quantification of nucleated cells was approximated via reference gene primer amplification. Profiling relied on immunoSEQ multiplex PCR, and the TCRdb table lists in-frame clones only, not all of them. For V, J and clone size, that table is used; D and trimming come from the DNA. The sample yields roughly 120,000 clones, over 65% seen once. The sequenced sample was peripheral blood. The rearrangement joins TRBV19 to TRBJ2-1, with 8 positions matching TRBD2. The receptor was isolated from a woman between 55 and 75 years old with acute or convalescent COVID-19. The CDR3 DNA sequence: TGTGCCAGTAGCGCTAGCGGGTACAATGAGCAGTTCTTC. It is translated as CASSASGYNEQFF.